These T cell receptor beta chains were read from a single sample in a study of cytomegalovirus exposure and HLA in healthy donors. Some clones are missing from TCRdb's copy, which holds only in-frame ones; the method was immunoSEQ multiplex PCR. The sample shows 150,000 to 200,000 clones, more than 70% of them seen only once. The sample comprised PBMCs. The receptors derive from a girl aged 5-17 years in good health and CMV-seronegative. The CDR3 runs from the conserved cysteine through the conserved F or W. The order of the fields is V gene, clone size, J gene, D gene, CDR3 DNA, CDR3 protein. D genes are given only for firm matches. Clone size is stated in some rows and not others, as once, few, many or a class when expanded.

TRBV7-3	.	TRBJ2-7	TRBD2	TGTGCCAGCAGCTCGACTAGCGGAGCATCGGAGCAGTACTTC	CASSSTSGASEQYF
TRBV14	.	TRBJ2-5	TRBD2	TGTGCCAGCAGCCAACTTTCGACTAGCGGCCCCCAAGAGACCCAGTACTTC	CASSQLSTSGPQETQYF
TRBV21-1	.	TRBJ1-6	.	TGTGCCAGCAGCTCCTTAGGGGATTCACCCCTCCACTTT	CASSSLGDSPLHF
TRBV27	.	TRBJ1-3	.	TGTGCCAGCAGTCCTACAGGGACTGGAAACACCATATATTTT	CASSPTGTGNTIYF
TRBV5-1	few	TRBJ1-1	.	TGCGCCAGCAGCTTGGCAGGGGATGAAGCTTTCTTT	CASSLAGDEAFF
TRBV25-1	.	TRBJ1-2	.	TGTGCCAGCAGTGGCTACAGGGACAACTACTATGGCTACACCTTC	CASSGYRDNYYGYTF
TRBV28	.	TRBJ2-3	TRBD2	TGTGCCAGCAGTTTCCGAGCGGGGGGGCCGGATACGCAGTATTTT	CASSFRAGGPDTQYF
TRBV29-1	.	TRBJ2-7	TRBD1	TGCAGCGTTGAAGGACAGGGGGCTGTCTACGAGCAGTACTTC	CSVEGQGAVYEQYF
TRBV2	.	TRBJ1-2	.	TGTGCCAGCAGGGCCGGCTACACCTTC	CASRAGYTF
TRBV6-1	.	TRBJ2-1	.	TGTGCCAGCAGTCAAGGAGTAACTAGCTACAATGAGCAGTTCTTC	CASSQGVTSYNEQFF
TRBV6-9	.	TRBJ2-2	.	TGTGCCAGCAGTTTGGAGCAGGGGAACACCGGGGAGCTGTTTTTT	CASSLEQGNTGELFF
TRBV10-1	.	TRBJ2-3	TRBD2	TGCGCCAGCGGGGAACGGGGGGTTGGATCAGATACGCAGTATTTT	CASGERGVGSDTQYF
TRBV28	.	TRBJ1-1	TRBD1	TGTGCCAGCAGTTTACAGGGGGCTTTCAAAGCTTTCTTT	CASSLQGAFKAFF
TRBV6-6	.	TRBJ2-7	.	TGTGCCAGCACCAAGGGAGACTACGAGCAGTACTTC	CASTKGDYEQYF
TRBV6-5	.	TRBJ1-6	.	TGTGCCAGCAGTTACCCCAGTGATAATTCACCCCTCCACTTT	CASSYPSDNSPLHF
TRBV7-9	once	TRBJ1-2	TRBD1	TGTGCCAGCAGCCTAGGGGACAGCTATGGCTACACCTTC	CASSLGDSYGYTF
TRBV14	once	TRBJ2-1	TRBD2	TGTGCCAGCAGCCAGATTAGCGGGGGTAGCGATGAGCAGTTCTTC	CASSQISGGSDEQFF
TRBV30	.	TRBJ2-7	TRBD1	TGTGCCTGGAGTCGACCAACAGGGGAGTCCTACGAGCAGTACTTC	CAWSRPTGESYEQYF
TRBV30	.	TRBJ2-1	TRBD2	TGTGCCTGGAGTGTAGCGGGGGGGTACAATGAGCAGTTCTTC	CAWSVAGGYNEQFF
TRBV7-2	.	TRBJ2-2	.	TGTGCCAGCAGCTTTCAGGACACGAACACCGGGGAGCTGTTTTTT	CASSFQDTNTGELFF
TRBV7-9	.	TRBJ1-2	.	TGTGCCAGCAGCTTCCCAGGACTGGGATTTAATGGCTACACCTTC	CASSFPGLGFNGYTF
TRBV6-1	.	TRBJ2-2	.	TGTGCCAGCAGTGAAGCCCCGGGGAACACCGGGGAGCTGTTTTTT	CASSEAPGNTGELFF
TRBV5-1	.	TRBJ2-5	TRBD2	TGCGCCAGCAGCCGGGAGGTCGGGACCCAGTACTTC	CASSREVGTQYF
TRBV5-4	.	TRBJ2-3	TRBD2	TGTGCCAGCAGCGGTGGACTAGAGCTCACAGATACGCAGTATTTT	CASSGGLELTDTQYF
TRBV28	once	TRBJ1-2	.	TGTGCCAGCAGTTTAAGAAGGGGTGGCTACACCTTC	CASSLRRGGYTF
TRBV15	.	TRBJ2-1	TRBD2	TGTGCCACCAGCAGGGGAGCGGGGGCCAGGATCAATGAGCAGTTCTTC	CATSRGAGARINEQFF
TRBV6-6	.	TRBJ1-1	.	TGTGCCAGCAGTTACTCGGCACGGGACTTGTCTGTGGCTTTCTTT	CASSYSARDLSVAFF
TRBV19	.	TRBJ2-5	.	TGTGCCAGTAGTATACGGAGGGGAGCAGAGACCCAGTACTTC	CASSIRRGAETQYF
TRBV7-3	.	TRBJ2-3	TRBD2	TGTGCCAGCTCCCCGATTGGGGCGGGGGGTTTAGTCATAGATACGCAGTATTTT	CASSPIGAGGLVIDTQYF
TRBV5-1	.	TRBJ2-1	TRBD2	TGCGCCAGCAGCTCTGGCGGGGGGCCGGGGAATGAGCAGTTCTTC	CASSSGGGPGNEQFF
TRBV6-4	.	TRBJ2-2	TRBD1	TGTGCCAGCAGGGGGGACAGCTATACCGGGGAGCTGTTTTTT	CASRGDSYTGELFF
TRBV6-1	.	TRBJ2-7	TRBD2	TGTGCCAGCAGTATGCGGGGGACGGTGCAGTACTTC	CASSMRGTVQYF
TRBV5-4	.	TRBJ2-7	TRBD2	TGTGCCACCACACAGGAAAGGCGGGGGTACGAGCAGTACTTC	CATTQERRGYEQYF
TRBV13	once	TRBJ1-5	.	TGTGCCAGCAGCTTCACAGGGAGAAAGCCCCAGCATTTT	CASSFTGRKPQHF
TRBV5-5	.	TRBJ2-1	TRBD2	TGTGCCAGCAGCTTGGTTAGCGGGGGGGCCGGGGCCTACAATGAGCAGTTCTTC	CASSLVSGGAGAYNEQFF
TRBV10-1	once	TRBJ2-3	TRBD2	TGCGCCAGCAGCCCCTATAGCGGGGGGCCGGCAGATACGCAGTATTTT	CASSPYSGGPADTQYF